This T cell receptor beta chain was captured by sequencing in a study of a mutant IDH1 vaccine in newly diagnosed glioma. Study details: The treated population exhibited a male proportion of approximately 62%, a female proportion of 37.5%, and a mean age of around 40 years. Earlier therapy was either radiotherapy, temozolomide, or both, and most got both.

Clones were sequenced by immunoSEQ multiplex PCR, and TCRdb holds only the in-frame ones, with some missing. The sample comprises nearly 50,000 clones, 86% of which are singletons, and about 2.2% rests with the top ten. Study outcomes and limitations: Pseudoprogression apparently lacked any relation to changes in top peripheral T cell clonotypes.

Time point of the sample: baseline, week 1 (first vaccination visit). Indicated treatment: pre-vaccination baseline after standard-of-care therapy. This clone has a single count. Its antigen is unidentified. CDR1 is MNHNY and CDR2 is SVGAGI in the germline V gene (reference sequence). The CDR3 length is 15 residues. Trimming shortened V by 6 bases and J by 1 base, and 14 bases separated the two germline ends. The genes are TRBV6-6 and TRBJ2-3, with unresolved D. The sequenced sample was PBMCs, obtained from a glioma patient treated with radiotherapy, temozolomide or both. The TCR was taken from a man aged 35 to 55 with glioma. The CDR3 reads CASSPGIGRTDTQYF. The CDR3 coding sequence is TGTGCCAGCAGCCCCGGTATCGGGCGCACAGATACGCAGTATTTT.